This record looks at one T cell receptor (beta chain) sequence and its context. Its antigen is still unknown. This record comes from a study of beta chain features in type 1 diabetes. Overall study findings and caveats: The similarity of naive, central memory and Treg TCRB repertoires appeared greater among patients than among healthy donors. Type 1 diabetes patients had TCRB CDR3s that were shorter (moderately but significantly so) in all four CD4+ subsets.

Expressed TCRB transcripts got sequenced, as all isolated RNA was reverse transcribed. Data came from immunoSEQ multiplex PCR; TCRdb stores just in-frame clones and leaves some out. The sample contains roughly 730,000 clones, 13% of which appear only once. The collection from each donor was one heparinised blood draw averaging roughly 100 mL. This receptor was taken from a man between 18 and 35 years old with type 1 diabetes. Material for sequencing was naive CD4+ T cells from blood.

In DNA, the CDR3 is TGCGCCAGCAGCCCCCCCGGGGGAGGAAGAACTGAAGCTTTCTTT. Translation: CASSPPGGGRTEAFF. The chain couples TRBV4-1 to TRBJ1-1, with D tentatively TRBD1 (5 bases). This CDR3 is 15 amino acids long. Trimming removed 4 bases from V and 5 bases from J, with 17 bases in between. Germline V gene data show CDR1 as MGHRA and CDR2 as YSYEKL.